The T cell receptor beta chain described here comes from a study of blood T cell repertoires in COVID-19. The overall study: The cDNA or gDNA used as material had been derived from T cells, B-cell-depleted T cells, or PBMCs.

Original handling: Estimation of nucleated cell counts relied on the amplification of reference gene primers. Produced via immunoSEQ multiplex PCR; TCRdb's table is partial and in-frame only. V, J and clone size are taken as reported in that table, and D and trimming were inferred from the DNA itself. The sample has fewer than 200,000 clones, roughly 85% seen once; the top ten hold approximately 0.99%. V trimming: 5 bases; J trimming: 2 bases; junction bases outside the gene matches: 5. Germline V gene sequence: CDR1 MNHNY, CDR2 SVGAGI (reference sequence). The CDR3 contains 14 residues. There are a few counts of this clone.

The sequence was collected from a man in his forties with acute or convalescent COVID-19. The sequencing sample was made of peripheral blood. The gene calls are TRBV6-6 and TRBJ2-5; 7 bases match TRBD2. Here the CDR3 DNA reads TGTGCCAGCAGTACCGCTAGCGGTCAAGAGACCCAGTACTTC. Amino acid sequence: CASSTASGQETQYF.